This T cell receptor (beta chain) was retrieved from a study of cytomegalovirus exposure and HLA in healthy donors. Study-level points and caveats: Sequencing probably produced one cluster of sequence variants that were highly shared. Accurate HLA-A and HLA-B prediction from TCR beta sequences was reported for most subjects. The productive fraction for most TCR beta V segments was about 90% or about 30% in an earlier analysis.

A word on this clone: The antigen is unknown.

The study ran its PCR with 60 Vbeta and 13 Jbeta primers. As originally analysed: Per a later analysis, the number of unique TCR beta chains was some 80 million, of which roughly 9.9 million were shared. Profiled with immunoSEQ multiplex PCR; TCRdb holds only in-frame clones, not every one. That table is the source of V, J and clone size, and D and trimming were worked out from the DNA. The table includes around 140,000 clones, roughly 80% detected once. This receptor was taken from a man aged 35 to 55 in good health and CMV-seronegative. The sequenced sample consisted of PBMCs.

The CDR3 DNA reads as TGTGCCAGCTCACCACTTGGCAGCGACACTGAAGCTTTCTTT. Translation gives CASSPLGSDTEAFF. The V call is TRBV18, the J call TRBJ1-1; D is undetermined. Germline CDR1 reads KGHSH; CDR2 reads LQKENI. This CDR3 has 14 residues. V was cut by 1 base and J by 3 bases, with 9 bases left in between.